The present TCR beta chain was sequenced within a study of CD8 T cells in ankylosing spondylitis. The length of the CDR3 is 15 residues. Trimming took off 6 bases at V and 4 bases at J, with 16 bases between the two ends. Study results and caveats: Peripheral blood samples showed relatively rare disease-linked clones, and these clones were CD8+. Typical of ankylosing spondylitis blood, it appeared, was a TCR beta motif of seven to nine highly homologous variants.

In this sample, this clonotype turned up many times. The antigen is not known. Quantitative 5'-RACE with molecular barcodes produced the TCR beta libraries. TCRdb reprocessed the 5' RACE reads with MiXCR, giving one entry per CDR3 protein. The sample has about 450,000 distinct CDR3 sequences, 20% to 30% seen once. This chain connects TRBV12-3 or TRBV12-4 to TRBJ2-1, with D possibly TRBD2 on 6 matching bases. Sequenced: blood, either unsorted or a sorted T cell fraction (not recorded which). The receptor was derived from a male donor with ankylosing spondylitis. The CDR3 loop reads CASRGPGLAYNEQFF. The CDR3, as DNA: TGTGCCAGCAGGGGACCGGGACTTGCTTACAATGAGCAGTTCTTC.